The source of this T cell receptor beta chain is a study of T cell repertoires in cytomegalovirus infection. Study conclusions and caveats: Pooled public TCR beta family frequency picked out CMV carriers with the relevant HLA.

A note on this clonotype: Its antigen is unidentified.

TCRdb recomputed calls from the reads with MiXCR, one row per CDR3 protein. The table records almost 550,000 distinct CDR3 sequences, 16% of them present only once. Between the trimmed V and J ends, which lost 0 bases and 0 bases, there was a span of 12 bases. This CDR3 is 16 amino acids long. In germline, CDR1 is MNHEY, CDR2 SVGAGI. This TCR was sampled from a human donor in good health (CMV status not recorded). Some clones in this sample may be carry-over from other donors' samples. J is TRBJ2-7 and V is TRBV6-5, with D hard to call. Sequenced input: CD8+ T cells from PBMCs. CDR3 DNA sequence: TGTGCCAGCAGTTACTCCCGAGACACTTACTCCTACGAGCAGTACTTC. This translates into CASSYSRDTYSYEQYF.